This record covers a single T cell receptor (beta chain). Its antigen is unknown. All donors were Caucasian adults living in Nashville, Tennessee. CD45RA-negative memory and CD45RA+ naive subsets were split from the CD4+ cells. CDR1 is LNHDA and CDR2 is SQIVND in the germline V gene (reference sequence). CDR3 length: 16 residues. V gave up 3 bases and J gave up 5 bases, with 19 bases separating them. This sample is part of a study of shared clonotypes between healthy human individuals. Overall study: For every donor, three CD4 naive, three CD4 memory, two CD8 naive and one CD8 memory plates were used. The study's findings and limits: Clonotypes shared by all four sorted-subset donors had higher generation probabilities than non-shared clonotypes.

Libraries were prepared by immunoSEQ multiplex PCR; TCRdb keeps only in-frame clonotypes and omits some of them. This sample has around 2.5 million clones, with over 85% found just once. This sequence was found in a man between 18 and 35 years old in good health. Some clones in this sample may be carry-over from other donors' samples. The sample taken for sequencing was naive CD4+ T cells from PBMCs. As for subset: CD45RA+ positively selected. The chain links TRBV19 to TRBJ1-2; no clear D gene. The CDR3 loop is CASSIFSAPAEYGYTF. The DNA for the CDR3 is TGTGCCAGTAGTATTTTTTCCGCCCCCGCCGAGTATGGCTACACCTTC.